Reported below is one T cell receptor (beta chain). The sample comes from a study of blood T cell repertoires in COVID-19. Study in general: Spain, Italy and the United States supplied samples that represented acute and convalescent COVID-19. T cells, B-cell-depleted T cells, or PBMCs provided the cDNA or gDNA that served as material.

V was cut by 1 base and J by 10 bases, with 13 bases left in between. The CDR3 is 13 amino acids. Germline CDR1 SGHTA, CDR2 FQGTGA. Authors' data handling: Counts of nucleated cells, estimated from reference gene primer amplification, were obtained. Clones were sequenced by immunoSEQ multiplex PCR, and TCRdb holds only the in-frame ones, with some missing. The V and J calls and clone size come from that table; D and trimming were worked out from the DNA. The table has some 150,000 clones, 84% seen once; the top ten hold roughly 2.2%. The clonotype was recovered from a man between 65 and 85 years old with acute or convalescent COVID-19. Sequencing was carried out using peripheral blood. The chain uses TRBV7-3 and TRBJ1-1; unclear D gene. The CDR3 sequence is CASSLMEGRPAFF. The CDR3 DNA sequence: TGTGCCAGCAGCTTAATGGAGGGCAGGCCAGCTTTCTTT.